One and the same sample provided the 21 T cell receptor beta chains below, sequenced in a study of blood T cells in healthy people across ages. It was with a sample-barcoded 5' primer and a J-beta primer mix that a second PCR of roughly 7 to 11 cycles was run. TCRdb used MiXCR to reprocess the 5' RACE reads, holding one entry per CDR3 protein. The sample has fewer than 900,000 distinct CDR3 sequences, 35% to 45% seen once. The sequenced sample was blood. The receptors derive from a woman aged 60-75 years in good health.

In its sample, this clonotype was seen a few times. The chain links TRBV20-1 to TRBJ2-4, with a possible D match to TRBD1 (8 bases). The germline CDR1 and CDR2 sequences are DFQATT and SNEGSKA (reference sequence). Trimming shortened V by 3 bases and J by 0 bases, and 15 bases separated the two germline ends. The CDR3 totals 16 residues. The CDR3, as DNA: TGCAGTGCTAGTCCCACAGGGGGGGAAGCCAAAAACATTCAGTACTTC. Amino acids: CSASPTGGEAKNIQYF.

This clonotype was found a few times. A much bigger clone sits one base away, suggesting this may be a read error. The chain is built from TRBV10-3 and TRBJ2-5, with 8 bases that match TRBD2. The CDR3 is 14 residues long. V shed 4 bases, J shed 11 bases, and the junction held 12 bases outside the gene matches. Germline V gene data show CDR1 as ENHRY and CDR2 as SYGVKD. CDR3 protein: CAISGRGEEDEQYF. For the CDR3, the DNA is TGTGCCATCAGTGGGCGGGGGGAAGAGGATGAGCAGTACTTC.

The chain links TRBV27 to TRBJ2-1; 11 nucleotides align to TRBD1. After removal of 5 bases from V and 0 bases from J, the junction contained 3 bases not matched to a gene. The CDR3 length is 16 residues. Germline V lookup: CDR1 MNHEY, CDR2 SMNVEV (reference sequence). DNA for the CDR3: TGTGCCAGCAGTAGGACAGGGGGCAGCTCCTACAATGAGCAGTTCTTC. Protein product: CASSRTGGSSYNEQFF.

CDR3 coding DNA: TGCAGCGGACGATCCCTAAACACAGATACGCAGTATTTT. Residues: CSGRSLNTDTQYF. The gene calls are TRBV29-1 and TRBJ2-3; no definite D call. This CDR3 region has 13 residues. Per the germline V gene, CDR1 is SQVTM and CDR2 is ANQGSEA. V gave up 7 bases and J gave up 2 bases, with 13 bases separating them.

The table lists this clonotype with a count of one. The chain uses TRBV20-1 and TRBJ1-1, with D tentatively TRBD1 (6 bases). This CDR3 has 11 amino acids. V gave up 7 bases and J gave up 1 base, with 7 bases separating them. Germline-derived CDR1 and CDR2 are DFQATT and SNEGSKA (reference sequence). DNA of the CDR3: TGCAGTGTGGACAGGAACACTGAAGCTTTCTTT. Encoded protein: CSVDRNTEAFF.

The chain is built from TRBV27 and TRBJ1-1; D unclear. The CDR3 covers 13 residues. The germline CDR1 and CDR2 sequences are MNHEY and SMNVEV (reference sequence). The V end was cut by 3 bases, the J end by 3 bases, with 8 bases between. For the CDR3, the DNA is TGTGCCAGCAGTTTTTTACGGTACACTGAAGCTTTCTTT. As protein: CASSFLRYTEAFF.

The chain carries TRBV6-2 or TRBV6-3 and TRBJ2-7; 9 bases are shared with TRBD2. Trimming cost V 6 bases and J 1 base; bases outside gene matches: 7. There are 15 residues in the CDR3. Germline-derived CDR1 and CDR2 are MNHEY and SVGEGT. CDR3 amino acids: CASSISGRVSYEQYF. The CDR3 DNA sequence: TGTGCCAGCAGCATTAGCGGGAGAGTTTCCTACGAGCAGTACTTC.

This chain links TRBV29-1 with TRBJ2-3; 8 bases are a match to TRBD2. The CDR3 is made up of 16 amino acids. Germline CDR1 reads SQVTM; CDR2 reads ANQGSEA. The V gene end was trimmed by 5 bases and the J gene end by 0 bases; junction bases not matched to a gene: 10. CDR3 bases: TGCAGCGTTACGGGGAGTAGCGGGGCTAGCACAGATACGCAGTATTTT. As protein: CSVTGSSGASTDTQYF.

In nucleotides, the CDR3 is TGTGCCTGGAGTGATATACAGGGGACGCTTGAAGCTTTCTTT. Its protein product is CAWSDIQGTLEAFF. The rearrangement joins TRBV30 to TRBJ1-1; 7 bases match TRBD1. The CDR3 runs to 14 residues. Germline values: CDR1 GTSNPN, CDR2 SVGIG (reference sequence). V gave up 1 base and J gave up 7 bases; unmatched junction bases: 9.

The V gene is TRBV6-2 or TRBV6-3, the J gene TRBJ1-2; 8 nucleotides agree with TRBD1. The CDR3 is made up of 12 amino acids. Trimming at V came to 6 bases and at J to 8 bases, leaving 5 bases not matched to a gene. CDR1 and CDR2 from the germline V gene are MNHEY and SVGEGT. The CDR3 spells CASRRQGSGYTF. CDR3 bases: TGTGCCAGCAGGCGACAGGGGAGCGGCTACACCTTC.

This clonotype was counted between two and nine times. The chain is built from TRBV28 and TRBJ2-5, with no clear D. V lost 11 bases to trimming and J lost 3 bases, with 7 bases between them. Germline V CDR1 and CDR2: MDHEN, SYDVKM. This CDR3 comprises 10 residues. CDR3: CAVGKETQYF. Here the CDR3 DNA reads TGTGCCGTGGGGAAAGAGACCCAGTACTTC.

The chain carries TRBV7-2 and TRBJ1-5, with D unclear. V lost 6 bases and J 9 bases, leaving 12 bases between the germline ends. Germline CDR1 and CDR2: SGHTA and FQGNSA. The CDR3 consists of 12 residues. CDR3 sequence: CASSADVGPQHF. Written as DNA, the CDR3 is TGTGCCAGCAGTGCCGACGTTGGGCCCCAGCATTTT.

Concerning this clonotype itself: One junction end does not reproduce the germline sequence, and a read error may be involved. The rearrangement links TRBV6-1 to TRBJ2-5; D is tentatively TRBD1 or TRBD2 (5 bases each). Germline CDR1 reads MNHNS; CDR2 reads SASEGT. This CDR3 is 13 amino acids long. The CDR3 DNA is TGTGCCAGCAGTGAAACCCGGGAAGGGACCCGGTACTTC. Amino acids: CASSETREGTRYF.

This chain connects TRBV20-1 to TRBJ2-3, with 14 bases identical to TRBD2. With V trimmed by 7 bases and J by 4 bases, 1 base remained unmatched. CDR1 is DFQATT, CDR2 SNEGSKA, per germline (reference sequence). The CDR3 has 13 amino acids. In DNA form, the CDR3 reads TGCAGTGGACTAGCGGGGGGGCCAGATACGCAGTATTTT. Translation: CSGLAGGPDTQYF.

The chain uses TRBV4-3 and TRBJ2-5, with 7 positions matching TRBD1. The ends lost 4 bases at V and 2 bases at J; junction bases unmatched: 10. The CDR3 has 16 residues. CDR1 is LGHNA, CDR2 YSLEER, per germline. The CDR3 loop is CASSPTAGTAQETQYF. Written as DNA, the CDR3 is TGCGCCAGCAGCCCCACCGCCGGGACAGCACAAGAGACCCAGTACTTC.

V is TRBV10-2 and J is TRBJ2-4; D perhaps matches TRBD2 (5 bases). V lost 2 bases and J 4 bases, leaving 6 bases between the germline ends. The CDR3 has 13 amino acids. CDR1 and CDR2 from the germline V gene are WSHSY and SAAADI. CDR3 in DNA: TGCGCCAGCAGTGAGCCGGGAAAAAACATTCAGTACTTC. This codes for CASSEPGKNIQYF.

This chain connects TRBV9 to TRBJ2-7; 10 bases map to TRBD1. After removal of 4 bases from V and 6 bases from J, the junction contained 10 bases not matched to a gene. The germline gives CDR1 SGDLS, CDR2 YYNGEE. There are 15 residues in the CDR3. This CDR3 reads CASSFRDRGSLEQYF. The CDR3 coding sequence is TGTGCCAGCAGCTTCCGGGACAGGGGTTCTCTCGAGCAGTACTTC.

This chain joins TRBV6-2 or TRBV6-3 and TRBJ2-7, with 10 nucleotides matching TRBD2. Germline CDR1 MNHEY, CDR2 SVGEGT. The J segment lost 2 bases and the V segment lost 6 bases, leaving 4 bases of the junction unmatched. This CDR3 region has 14 residues. CDR3 DNA sequence: TGTGCCAGCAGACGAGCGGGAGGGCCCTACGAGCAGTACTTC. Protein: CASRRAGGPYEQYF.

V and J are TRBV12-3 or TRBV12-4 and TRBJ1-5, with TRBD1 matching 7 bases. The V segment lost 5 bases and the J segment 7 bases; nucleotides outside the gene matches: 8. This CDR3 has 14 amino acids. The CDR3 loop is CASSENRGRQPQHF. Here the CDR3 DNA reads TGTGCCAGCAGTGAGAACAGGGGCCGGCAGCCCCAGCATTTT.

The V gene is TRBV5-1, the J gene TRBJ2-4; no reliable D call. The DNA matches TRBJ2-7 better at its end, which makes the J call doubtful. This CDR3 contains 15 residues. From germline, CDR1 is SGHRS and CDR2 YFSETQ. This chain's CDR3 is CASSLWEGTPHEQYF. The DNA for the CDR3 is TGCGCCAGCAGCTTGTGGGAAGGAACCCCCCACGAGCAGTACTTC.

The chain links TRBV7-3 to TRBJ2-3; tentative D call: TRBD2 (7 bases). This CDR3 is built from 16 residues. V shed 1 base and J shed 5 bases, with 16 bases lying between them. Germline V gene data show CDR1 as SGHTA and CDR2 as FQGTGA. CDR3 region: CASSLIPGGGGDTQYF. In nucleotides, the CDR3 is TGTGCCAGCAGCTTAATACCCGGCGGGGGCGGAGATACGCAGTATTTT.